The 27 T cell receptor beta chains below were found in one sample sequenced in a study of T cell changes during pregnancy in multiple sclerosis. The assay was immunoSEQ multiplex PCR, and TCRdb's table has in-frame clones only and misses some. The data contain about 60,000 clones, 85% to 95% of them singletons. Here the sequenced sample was peripheral blood, taken in the first trimester of pregnancy. Source of these receptors: a female donor with multiple sclerosis, enrolled in a pregnancy study.

The rearrangement links TRBV9 to TRBJ2-3; TRBD2 agrees at 9 bases. The CDR3 has 17 amino acids. Trimming removed 0 bases from V and 5 bases from J; junction bases left unmatched: 10. The germline CDR1 and CDR2 sequences are SGDLS and YYNGEE. CDR3 sequence (DNA): TGTGCCAGCAGCGTAGACGTTGGCGGGGGGGTGTTAGATACGCAGTATTTT. Protein: CASSVDVGGGVLDTQYF.

This clone came up once. The chain uses TRBV5-4 and TRBJ2-2; D gene unclear. Deletions cut 4 bases from V and 5 bases from J, with 15 bases between. Germline CDR1 is SGHNT and CDR2 is YYREEE (reference sequence). This CDR3 is built from 15 residues. CDR3 sequence (DNA): TGTGCCAGCAGCGTGACTGCATTGAGGACCGGGGAGCTGTTTTTT. Protein: CASSVTALRTGELFF.

The rearrangement uses TRBV6-1 and TRBJ1-5; 9 bases agree with TRBD1. Trimming took 6 bases from V and 4 from J; bases not matched to a gene: 7. Germline loops: CDR1 MNHNS, CDR2 SASEGT. The CDR3 contains 15 residues. CDR3 in DNA: TGTGCCAGCAGAGCCTCCGGGACAGGGAATCAGCCCCAGCATTTT. This codes for CASRASGTGNQPQHF.

This clone appeared once. This rearrangement joins TRBV27 to TRBJ1-5; D is perhaps TRBD1 (5 bases). The CDR3 runs to 13 residues. The V and J ends lost 9 bases and 0 bases respectively, with 9 bases between them. Germline loops: CDR1 MNHEY, CDR2 SMNVEV (reference sequence). The CDR3 DNA reads as TGTGCCAGTTGCGGGGGTAGCAATCAGCCCCAGCATTTT. Its translation is CASCGGSNQPQHF.

This chain joins TRBV7-9 and TRBJ2-3; a weak D match, TRBD1 (6 bases). V shed 5 bases and J shed 1 base, with 16 bases lying between them. The CDR3 consists of 16 residues. Germline-derived CDR1 and CDR2 are SEHNR and FQNEAQ (reference sequence). In DNA, the CDR3 is TGTGCCAGCAGCCTAATACCGGGACATCGCACAGATACGCAGTATTTT. Protein: CASSLIPGHRTDTQYF.

The rearrangement joins TRBV6-1 to TRBJ1-2; D is uncertain. The CDR3 runs 13 residues. CDR1 and CDR2 from the germline V gene are MNHNS and SASEGT. V lost 2 bases and J lost 4, with 8 bases in between. The CDR3: CASSEKIVYGYTF. In DNA form, the CDR3 reads TGTGCCAGCAGTGAAAAAATCGTCTATGGCTACACCTTC.

The chain links TRBV6-1 to TRBJ2-5, with 10 nucleotides matching TRBD2. V shed 4 bases, J shed 4 bases, and the junction held 9 bases outside the gene matches. Germline V gene sequence: CDR1 MNHNS, CDR2 SASEGT. The CDR3 covers 16 residues. For the CDR3, the DNA is TGTGCCAGCAGTGTTGCTAGCGGGGGCCGAGGAGAGACCCAGTACTTC. Encoded protein: CASSVASGGRGETQYF.

J is TRBJ2-7 and V is TRBV10-3; 7 nucleotides match TRBD1. V lost 2 bases to trimming and J lost 5 bases; unmatched junction nucleotides: 15. The CDR3 extends over 17 amino acids. Germline V gene lookup returns CDR1 ENHRY and CDR2 SYGVKD. CDR3 DNA: TGTGCCATCAGTGAGCCCTACGACAGGGCGTCTCTGAACGAGCAGTACTTC. The encoded protein is CAISEPYDRASLNEQYF.

This clone was seen only once. The genes are TRBV7-2 and TRBJ1-5; D ambiguous. V lost 2 bases and J 0 bases, leaving 8 bases between the germline ends. The CDR3 runs 15 residues. CDR1 is SGHTA and CDR2 is FQGNSA in the germline V gene. The CDR3 loop reads CASSLQIYSNQPQHF. The CDR3 DNA reads as TGTGCCAGCAGCTTACAGATTTATAGCAATCAGCCCCAGCATTTT.

J is TRBJ2-3 and V is TRBV5-4, with D possibly matching TRBD1 (5 bases). This CDR3 contains 13 residues. The germline CDR1 and CDR2 sequences are SGHNT and YYREEE (reference sequence). V was pared by 5 bases and J by 4 bases, with 11 bases between. CDR3 bases: TGTGCCAGCAGTCGCCAGGGCCCAGATACGCAGTATTTT. Protein product: CASSRQGPDTQYF.

This clone was detected only once. The CDR3 DNA sequence: TGTGCCAGCAGCTTACTACGACTAGCGGGGGGGCCGGCGGCTGTCGGGGAGCTGTTTTTT. Protein: CASSLLRLAGGPAAVGELFF. V and J are TRBV7-3 and TRBJ2-2; 14 nucleotides line up with TRBD2. The CDR3 covers 20 residues. Germline loops: CDR1 SGHTA, CDR2 FQGTGA. V gave up 2 bases and J gave up 7 bases; unmatched junction bases: 15.

The chain is built from TRBV6-1 and TRBJ2-7; 7 nucleotides line up with TRBD1. This CDR3 is built from 13 residues. In germline, CDR1 is MNHNS, CDR2 SASEGT. V was pared by 4 bases and J by 6 bases, with 6 bases of the junction left unmatched. The CDR3 DNA reads as TGTGCCAGCAGTGTTGGACAGGTACCCGAGCAGTACTTC. Amino acids: CASSVGQVPEQYF.

The chain carries TRBV15 and TRBJ2-7; 7 bases match TRBD1. The length of the CDR3 is 14 residues. J gave up 2 bases and V 2 bases, and 3 bases lay outside the gene matches. CDR1 and CDR2 from the germline V gene are LNHNV and YYDKDF (reference sequence). In nucleotides, the CDR3 is TGTGCCACCAGCAGATTTGACAGGGCCTACGAGCAGTACTTC. Its protein product is CATSRFDRAYEQYF.

DNA of the CDR3: TGTGCCAGTAGTAGCAGGGTAGGTGAAGCTTTCTTT. Residues: CASSSRVGEAFF. The V and J genes are TRBV19 and TRBJ1-1; the D gene is possibly TRBD1 (5 bases). The V end lost 4 bases, the J end lost 7 bases, and 10 bases lay between the germline ends. CDR3 length equals 12 residues. Per the germline V gene, CDR1 is LNHDA and CDR2 is SQIVND (reference sequence).

This chain links TRBV7-3 with TRBJ2-7, with 7 bases that match TRBD1. Losses at the gene ends were 6 bases for V and 6 bases for J; bases not matched to a gene: 2. In germline, CDR1 is SGHTA, CDR2 FQGTGA. The CDR3 has 11 residues. CDR3 DNA sequence: TGTGCCAGCAGGGCAGGGGGCGAGCAGTACTTC. Translation gives CASRAGGEQYF.

As DNA, the CDR3 is TGCAGCGTCCGGGACAGCCTCCAAGAGACCCAGTACTTC. This encodes CSVRDSLQETQYF. This sequence joins TRBV29-1 and TRBJ2-5; TRBD1 agrees at 7 bases. V lost 6 bases, J lost 1 base, and 5 bases stayed unmatched. The length of the CDR3 is 13 residues. The germline V gene has CDR1 SQVTM and CDR2 ANQGSEA.

V usage is TRBV11-1 and J usage is TRBJ2-6; TRBD2 matches 7 bases. There are 17 residues in the CDR3. Germline values: CDR1 SGHAT, CDR2 FQDESV (reference sequence). The ends lost 2 bases at V and 1 base at J; junction bases unmatched: 5. The CDR3 DNA reads TGTGCCAGCAGCTTATGGCGGGGGACTTCTGGGGCCAACGTCCTGACTTTC. This codes for CASSLWRGTSGANVLTF.

The CDR3 bases are TGTGCCAGCAACGAGCAGGGACAGGCCCCCTACGAGCAGTACTTC. As protein: CASNEQGQAPYEQYF. The chain links TRBV5-4 to TRBJ2-7, with 8 bases aligning to TRBD1. The ends lost 6 bases at V and 2 bases at J; junction bases unmatched: 10. Germline CDR1 reads SGHNT; CDR2 reads YYREEE (reference sequence). The CDR3 has 15 amino acids.

The chain uses TRBV6-1 and TRBJ2-4, with 7 bases that match TRBD1. The length of the CDR3 is 16 residues. Germline CDR1 reads MNHNS; CDR2 reads SASEGT. The J segment lost 1 base and the V segment lost 4 bases, leaving 7 bases of the junction unmatched. The chain's CDR3 is CASSAIMTGAKNIQYF. The CDR3 DNA is TGTGCCAGCAGTGCAATAATGACAGGGGCCAAAAACATTCAGTACTTC.

The CDR3 coding sequence is TGTGCCATCAGTGAGACAGGGGGTGCTCAGCCCCAGCATTTT. This gives the protein CAISETGGAQPQHF. The V and J genes are TRBV10-3 and TRBJ1-5; 8 positions match TRBD1. Germline-derived CDR1 and CDR2 are ENHRY and SYGVKD. V trimming: 2 bases; J trimming: 6 bases; junction bases outside the gene matches: 3. This CDR3 has 14 amino acids.

The chain joins TRBV19 to TRBJ1-5; TRBD1 is a possible D gene (6 bases). Looked up from germline, CDR1 is LNHDA and CDR2 is SQIVND (reference sequence). Trimming shortened V by 6 bases and J by 11 bases, and 23 bases separated the two germline ends. The CDR3 extends over 15 amino acids. CDR3 sequence: CASSHRAGGGGSQHF. For the CDR3, the DNA is TGTGCCAGTAGCCATAGAGCGGGAGGGGGAGGATCCCAGCATTTT.

V and J are TRBV5-1 and TRBJ2-2, with TRBD2 matching over 15 bases. The germline V gene encodes CDR1 SGHRS and CDR2 YFSETQ. This CDR3 is built from 17 residues. The J segment lost 4 bases and the V segment lost 0 bases, leaving 1 base of the junction unmatched. CDR3 in amino acids: CASSLEGLAGGTGELFF. The CDR3 DNA reads as TGCGCCAGCAGCTTGGAGGGACTAGCGGGGGGCACCGGGGAGCTGTTTTTT.

The J gene is TRBJ2-1, the V gene TRBV15; the D gene is possibly TRBD1 (6 bases). Trimming pared 4 bases from V and 0 bases from J, leaving 13 bases between. Germline V gene lookup returns CDR1 LNHNV and CDR2 YYDKDF (reference sequence). This CDR3 is 16 amino acids long. CDR3 sequence (DNA): TGTGCCACCAGCACTTGGGGACACCTCTCCTACAATGAGCAGTTCTTC. This translates into CATSTWGHLSYNEQFF.

This rearrangement joins TRBV20-1 to TRBJ2-1; D is unclear. V was pared by 6 bases and J by 8 bases, with 11 bases between. This CDR3 has 11 amino acids. In germline, CDR1 is DFQATT, CDR2 SNEGSKA (reference sequence). CDR3 DNA: TGCAGTGCCCCCGGTTGGTATGAGCAGTTCTTC. As protein: CSAPGWYEQFF.

The chain employs TRBV7-9 and TRBJ2-2; TRBD1 agrees at 9 bases. Germline CDR1 is SEHNR and CDR2 is FQNEAQ (reference sequence). The CDR3 has 16 residues. V lost 6 bases and J lost 0; bases outside the gene matches: 5. The DNA for the CDR3 is TGTGCCAGCAGTCCAACAGGGGGCGCGAACACCGGGGAGCTGTTTTTT. Its protein is CASSPTGGANTGELFF.

CDR3 loop: CASSLRRSGSMGNTIYF. The CDR3 DNA sequence: TGTGCCAGCAGCCTACGCCGTTCCGGGTCGATGGGAAACACCATATATTTT. V usage is TRBV7-2 and J usage is TRBJ1-3; D not certain. V lost 5 bases and J 4 bases, leaving 21 bases between the germline ends. Germline values: CDR1 SGHTA, CDR2 FQGNSA. The CDR3 has 17 amino acids.

In nucleotides, the CDR3 is TGTGCCAGCACCCCGGCGGGGACTCCTTACAATGAGCAGTTCTTC. It yields the protein CASTPAGTPYNEQFF. The J gene is TRBJ2-1, the V gene TRBV6-5, with TRBD2 as a possible D gene (6 bases). The CDR3 loop spans 15 amino acids. Between the trimmed V and J ends, which lost 7 bases and 4 bases, there was a span of 17 bases. Germline V gene sequence: CDR1 MNHEY, CDR2 SVGAGI.